These 14 T cell receptor beta chains came from one sample sequenced in a study of T-cell memory formation after mild COVID-19. MiXCR, applied by TCRdb to the 5' RACE reads, yields one record per CDR3 protein. The repertoire consists of 110,000 or so distinct CDR3 sequences, with 22% occurring once and the leading ten covering around 40%. Sequencing input: PBMCs or a T cell subset sorted from them (not recorded which). The receptor set was obtained from a man aged 18 to 29 who had mild COVID-19 (a few samples of this study predate the infection). Cell type and time point are not known.

This clonotype was seen only a few times. The rearrangement joins TRBV4-3 to TRBJ2-2, with D tentatively TRBD2 (7 bases). Per the germline V gene, CDR1 is LGHNA and CDR2 is YSLEER. CDR3 length: 18 amino acids. The V end lost 0 bases, the J end lost 3 bases, and 17 bases lay between the germline ends. Here the CDR3 DNA reads TGCGCCAGCAGCCAAGAAGGCGGGGGCGATCGGGACACCGGGGAGCTGTTTTTT. Residues: CASSQEGGGDRDTGELFF.

This clonotype has just a few counts. J is TRBJ2-7 and V is TRBV12-3 or TRBV12-4, with 7 bases matching TRBD1. This CDR3 has 14 amino acids. V trimming: 5 bases; J trimming: 1 base; junction bases outside the gene matches: 5. CDR3 protein: CASSRPGGSYEQYF. CDR3 DNA: TGTGCCAGCAGTCGCCCAGGGGGTTCCTACGAGCAGTACTTC.

The J gene is TRBJ2-7, the V gene TRBV14, with D unclear. Germline V gene sequence: CDR1 SGHDN, CDR2 FVKESK. V was clipped by 1 base and J by 4 bases, with 11 bases between them. CDR3 length: 14 amino acids. The CDR3 DNA follows: TGTGCCAGCAGCCAAGTCCACGGCGGATACGAGCAGTACGTC. Protein sequence: CASSQVHGGYEQYV.

The V and J genes are TRBV2 and TRBJ1-1, with TRBD1 matching over 9 bases. This CDR3 contains 14 residues. Germline V gene lookup returns CDR1 SNHLY and CDR2 FYNNEI. J was trimmed by 6 bases and V by 5 bases; bases with no gene match: 7. The CDR3 bases are TGTGCCAGCAGTCTTGGACAGGGGAGAGCTGAAGCTTTCTTT. Residues: CASSLGQGRAEAFF. The full variable domain, rest sourced from reference TRBV2 and TRBJ1-1, is EPEVTQTPSHQVTQMGQEVILRCVPISNHLYFYWYRQILGQKVEFLVSFYNNEISEKSEIFDDQFSVERPDGSNFTLKIRSTKLEDSAMYFCASSLGQGRAEAFFGQGTRLTVV.

The CDR3 sequence: CASSWRMPAYEQYF. CDR3 sequence (DNA): TGTGCCAGCAGCTGGCGGATGCCGGCCTACGAGCAGTACTTC. The chain links TRBV5-6 to TRBJ2-7; no firm D call. Germline CDR1 is SGHDT and CDR2 is YYEEEE. CDR3 length: 14 residues. V was pared by 3 bases and J by 2 bases, with 12 bases between.

The chain couples TRBV9 to TRBJ1-1; D is unresolved. This CDR3 is built from 14 residues. In germline, CDR1 is SGDLS, CDR2 YYNGEE. With 0 bases removed from V and 0 bases from J, the gap between germline ends came to 6 bases. CDR3 sequence reads: CASSVENLNTEAFF. The CDR3 nucleotides read TGTGCCAGCAGCGTAGAAAACTTGAACACTGAAGCTTTCTTT.

This clonotype has more than one count but fewer than ten. The CDR3 nucleotides are TGTGCCAGCACCCGACGGGCAGGGGATCGGGAGACCCAGTACTTC. Protein sequence: CASTRRAGDRETQYF. The chain uses TRBV7-6 and TRBJ2-5; tentative D call: TRBD1 (6 bases). The CDR3 is 15 amino acids. V lost 7 bases and J 5 bases, leaving 20 bases between the germline ends. The germline V gene encodes CDR1 SGHVS and CDR2 FNYEAQ.

This clonotype was observed a handful of times. This chain connects TRBV6-6 to TRBJ2-4; TRBD1 matches 8 bases. This CDR3 is 20 amino acids long. Germline values: CDR1 MNHNY, CDR2 SVGAGI (reference sequence). V shed 0 bases, J shed 1 base, and the junction held 14 bases outside the gene matches. The CDR3 bases are TGTGCCAGCAGTTACTCGAGGACAGGGACGGAAGGAGGGGCCAAAAACATTCAGTACTTC. Translated: CASSYSRTGTEGGAKNIQYF.

This clonotype was seen a few times. This chain uses TRBV2 with TRBJ2-7; possible D gene TRBD2, 6 bases. The germline V and J ends were trimmed by 4 bases and 5 bases, with 12 bases remaining between them. In germline, CDR1 is SNHLY, CDR2 FYNNEI. This CDR3 is 13 amino acids long. The CDR3 nucleotides read TGTGCCAGCAGTGGATACGGGGGACACGAGCAGTACGTC. Translated, it gives CASSGYGGHEQYV.

Only a few counts were recorded for this clonotype. The chain has TRBV20-1 and TRBJ2-7; D ambiguous. V lost 5 bases and J 0 bases, leaving 11 bases between the germline ends. The CDR3 loop spans 13 amino acids. The germline V gene has CDR1 DFQATT and CDR2 SNEGSKA (reference sequence). The CDR3 reads CSARLSSSYEQYV. The CDR3 DNA sequence: TGCAGTGCTCGACTGAGTTCCTCCTACGAGCAGTACGTC.

This clonotype has only a few counts. This chain joins TRBV9 and TRBJ2-3; 7 nucleotides line up with TRBD2. V shed 5 bases and J 5 bases; nucleotides not matched to a gene: 5. The CDR3 loop spans 13 amino acids. Germline CDR1 and CDR2: SGDLS and YYNGEE. The CDR3 loop reads CASSPAGEDTQYF. CDR3 in DNA: TGTGCCAGCAGTCCGGCGGGGGAAGATACGCAGTATTTT.

There are a few counts of this clonotype. The chain recombines TRBV9 with TRBJ2-1; D assignment may be TRBD1 or TRBD2 (5 bases each). The CDR3 has 13 residues. CDR1 and CDR2 from the germline V gene are SGDLS and YYNGEE. V shed 7 bases and J shed 6 bases, with 14 bases lying between them. The CDR3 loop reads CASGDVGGNEQFF. In DNA, the CDR3 is TGTGCCAGCGGGGACGTTGGGGGCAATGAGCAGTTCTTC.

This clonotype is classed as medium-sized. This chain joins TRBV12-3 or TRBV12-4 and TRBJ2-3; D remains unclear. This CDR3 has 11 residues. Trimming left V 2 bases short and J 3 bases short, with 0 bases between. CDR3 nucleotides: TGTGCCAGCAGTTTAACAGATACGCAGTATTTT. Its translation is CASSLTDTQYF.

This clonotype has only a few counts. The J gene is TRBJ2-1, the V gene TRBV7-9, with D perhaps matching TRBD1 (6 bases). CDR1 and CDR2 (germline): SEHNR, FQNEAQ (reference sequence). The CDR3 covers 14 residues. V was clipped by 1 base and J by 5 bases, with 9 bases between them. CDR3 nucleotides: TGTGCCAGCAGCTTAGTCAGGGGCCACAATGAGCAGTTCTTC. Amino acids: CASSLVRGHNEQFF.